The text below deals with one T cell receptor (beta chain). Antigen unknown. These data are taken from a study of OX40 agonist ivuxolimab in advanced cancers. Study observations and caveats: Researchers report that CD8+ T cells had, on average, more expanded clones than CD4+.

This CDR3 spans 15 amino acids. V lost 9 bases and J 6 bases, leaving 20 bases between the germline ends. Germline V gives CDR1 MNHNS, CDR2 SASEGT. TCRdb keeps only in-frame clones here, not all; method: immunoSEQ multiplex PCR. In the table there are approximately 52,000 clones, approximately 85% of which are singletons. Here the sequenced sample was CD4+ or CD8+ T cells sorted from blood, taken in a trial of the OX40 agonist ivuxolimab. This receptor was taken from an adult with an advanced solid tumor such as melanoma, head and neck, liver or kidney cancer. J is TRBJ2-2 and V is TRBV6-1; D perhaps matches TRBD2 (6 bases). The CDR3 loop reads CASTPGLTLPGELFF. CDR3 in DNA: TGTGCCAGTACACCGGGACTGACCCTCCCCGGGGAGCTGTTTTTT.